The 10 T cell receptor beta chains below come from one sample, sequenced in a study of T-cell memory formation after mild COVID-19. TCRdb used MiXCR to reprocess the 5' RACE reads, holding one entry per CDR3 protein. The sample records approximately 260,000 distinct CDR3 sequences, about a sixth being singletons. Sequencing was done on a sample of PBMCs or a T cell subset sorted from them (not recorded which). These TCRs come from a man younger than 35 who had mild COVID-19 (a few samples of this study predate the infection). Cell type and time point are not known.

The chain is built from TRBV6-2 or TRBV6-3 and TRBJ1-5, with 9 positions matching TRBD1. This CDR3 comprises 15 residues. Losses at the gene ends were 4 bases for V and 4 bases for J; bases not matched to a gene: 5. The V gene's germline CDR1 is MNHEY and CDR2 SVGEGT. CDR3 protein: CASSFVTGGNQPQHF. As DNA, the CDR3 is TGTGCCAGCAGTTTCGTGACAGGGGGAAATCAGCCCCAGCATTTT.

The V and J genes are TRBV6-5 and TRBJ1-4; perhaps TRBD1 as D (5 bases). The CDR3 has 17 residues. V lost 0 bases, J lost 7 bases, and 18 bases lay in between. Germline assignment: CDR1 MNHEY and CDR2 SVGAGI. The CDR3 sequence is CASSYSNPGGWGEKLFF. The DNA for the CDR3 is TGTGCCAGCAGTTACTCGAACCCCGGGGGGTGGGGTGAAAAACTGTTTTTT.

This clonotype was picked up many times. One junction end does not reproduce the germline sequence, and a read error may be involved. The genes are TRBV5-1 and TRBJ2-5, with 8 bases aligning to TRBD1. Germline V gene data show CDR1 as SGHRS and CDR2 as YFSETQ. The CDR3 has 13 residues. In nucleotides, the CDR3 is TGTGCCAGCTCACCGGGACAGGAAGAGACCCAGTACTTC. This sequence encodes CASSPGQEETQYF.

DNA for the CDR3: TGCAGTGAGTGGAGGACAGGGCATCTTTATAGCGAGCAGTACTTC. It translates to CSEWRTGHLYSEQYF. The rearrangement joins TRBV20-1 to TRBJ2-7, with 8 positions matching TRBD1. CDR1 and CDR2 from the germline V gene are DFQATT and SNEGSKA (reference sequence). The CDR3 loop spans 15 amino acids. V dropped 7 bases and J dropped 6; count of bases not matched to a gene: 17.

This clonotype has ten or more counts. This chain connects TRBV7-2 to TRBJ2-3; D is undetermined. Germline V gives CDR1 SGHTA, CDR2 FQGNSA. The CDR3 is 13 amino acids. V was shortened by 3 bases and J by 0 bases, with 4 bases between the two germline ends. The CDR3 is CASSLESTDTQYF. The DNA for the CDR3 is TGTGCCAGCAGCTTGGAGAGCACAGATACGCAGTATTTT.

Here the CDR3 reads CASSIVGSNNEQFF. The CDR3 DNA is TGTGCCAGTAGTATCGTGGGGTCCAACAATGAGCAGTTCTTC. This chain uses TRBV19 with TRBJ2-1; D call uncertain. CDR1 and CDR2 from the germline V gene are LNHDA and SQIVND (reference sequence). V was shortened by 3 bases and J by 5 bases, with 11 bases between the two germline ends. The CDR3 covers 14 residues.

This clonotype was counted a few times. V and J are TRBV20-1 and TRBJ1-1; 8 bases map to TRBD1. With V trimmed by 0 bases and J by 3 bases, 9 bases remained unmatched. Germline CDR1 DFQATT, CDR2 SNEGSKA (reference sequence). This CDR3 is 16 amino acids long. CDR3 loop: CSARDARTGRDTEAFF. CDR3 sequence (DNA): TGCAGTGCTAGAGATGCCCGGACAGGGCGAGACACTGAAGCTTTCTTT.

This clonotype was picked up a small number of times. The J gene is TRBJ2-2, the V gene TRBV4-1; 8 nucleotides align to TRBD2. Germline CDR1 and CDR2: MGHRA and YSYEKL. There are 14 residues in the CDR3. V gave up 5 bases and J gave up 6 bases; unmatched junction bases: 5. CDR3 region: CASSSGLDAGELFF. The CDR3, as DNA: TGCGCCAGCAGCTCGGGACTAGACGCCGGGGAGCTGTTTTTT.

The CDR3 region is CASSTRIEDTQYF. In nucleotides, the CDR3 is TGTGCCAGCAGCACCAGGATCGAGGATACGCAGTATTTT. The chain recombines TRBV7-2 with TRBJ2-3; D not resolved. Trimming took off 5 bases at V and 6 bases at J, with 12 bases between the two ends. CDR1 and CDR2 (germline): SGHTA, FQGNSA. The CDR3 is 13 amino acids.

This clonotype showed up just a few times. The V gene is TRBV7-2, the J gene TRBJ1-5; D is ambiguous. The CDR3 covers 12 residues. Trimming removed 5 bases at V and 11 bases at J, with 13 bases between. Per the germline V gene, CDR1 is SGHTA and CDR2 is FQGNSA. CDR3 in DNA: TGTGCCAGCAGCGAAGGTAGCGGGTCCCAGCATTTT. Its protein is CASSEGSGSQHF.